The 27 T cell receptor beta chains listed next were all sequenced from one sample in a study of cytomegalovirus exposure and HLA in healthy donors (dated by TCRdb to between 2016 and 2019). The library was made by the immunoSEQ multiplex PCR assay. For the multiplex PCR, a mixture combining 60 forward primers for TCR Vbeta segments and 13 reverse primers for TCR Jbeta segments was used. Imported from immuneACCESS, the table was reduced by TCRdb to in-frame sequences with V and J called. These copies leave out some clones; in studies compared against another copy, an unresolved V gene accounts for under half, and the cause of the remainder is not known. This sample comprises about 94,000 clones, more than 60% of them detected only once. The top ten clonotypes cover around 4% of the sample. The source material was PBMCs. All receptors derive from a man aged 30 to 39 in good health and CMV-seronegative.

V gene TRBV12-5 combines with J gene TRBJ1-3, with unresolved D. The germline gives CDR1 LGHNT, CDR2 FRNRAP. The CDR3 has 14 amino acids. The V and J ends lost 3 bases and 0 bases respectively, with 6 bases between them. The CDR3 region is CASGLGSSGNTIYF. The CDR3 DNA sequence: TGTGCTAGTGGTTTAGGGAGCTCTGGAAACACCATATATTTT.

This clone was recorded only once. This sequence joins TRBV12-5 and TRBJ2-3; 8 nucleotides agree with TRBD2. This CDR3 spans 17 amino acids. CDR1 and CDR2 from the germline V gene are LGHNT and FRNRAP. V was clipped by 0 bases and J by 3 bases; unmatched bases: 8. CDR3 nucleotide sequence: TGTGCTAGTGGTTTGGTCCTAGCGGGCCACACGACAGATACGCAGTATTTT. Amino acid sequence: CASGLVLAGHTTDTQYF.

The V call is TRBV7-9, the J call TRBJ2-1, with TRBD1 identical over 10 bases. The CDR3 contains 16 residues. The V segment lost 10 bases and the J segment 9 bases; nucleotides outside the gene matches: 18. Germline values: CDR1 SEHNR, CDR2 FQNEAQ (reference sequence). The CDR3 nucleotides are TGTGCCACTATTCATGACAGGGGGCCGAGGGTGGGTGAGCAGTTCTTC. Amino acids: CATIHDRGPRVGEQFF.

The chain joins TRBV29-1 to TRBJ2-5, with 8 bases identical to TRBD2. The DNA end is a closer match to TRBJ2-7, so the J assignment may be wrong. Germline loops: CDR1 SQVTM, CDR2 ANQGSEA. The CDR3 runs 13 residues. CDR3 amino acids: CSVSLAGLYEQYF. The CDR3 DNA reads TGCAGCGTTTCTCTAGCGGGCCTGTACGAGCAGTACTTC.

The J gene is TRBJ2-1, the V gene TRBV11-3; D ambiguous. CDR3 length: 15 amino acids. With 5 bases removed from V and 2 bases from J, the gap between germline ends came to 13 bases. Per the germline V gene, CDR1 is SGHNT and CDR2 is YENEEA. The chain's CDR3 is CASSPQPTPYNEQFF. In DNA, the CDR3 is TGTGCCAGCAGCCCCCAACCTACCCCCTACAATGAGCAGTTCTTC.

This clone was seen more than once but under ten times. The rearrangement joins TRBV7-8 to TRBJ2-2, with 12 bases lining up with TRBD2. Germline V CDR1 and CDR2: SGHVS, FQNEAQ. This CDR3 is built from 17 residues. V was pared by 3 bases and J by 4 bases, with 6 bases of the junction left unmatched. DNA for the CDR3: TGTGCCAGCAGCTTCGTTACTAGCGGGAGGATCACCGGGGAGCTGTTTTTT. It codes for CASSFVTSGRITGELFF.

In DNA form, the CDR3 reads TGCAGTGGGGACAGAGAGACCCAGTACTTC. Protein: CSGDRETQYF. This chain links TRBV20-1 with TRBJ2-5; 7 nucleotides align to TRBD1. CDR1 is DFQATT, CDR2 SNEGSKA, per germline (reference sequence). This CDR3 comprises 10 residues. Losses at the gene ends were 7 bases for V and 4 bases for J; bases not matched to a gene: 0.

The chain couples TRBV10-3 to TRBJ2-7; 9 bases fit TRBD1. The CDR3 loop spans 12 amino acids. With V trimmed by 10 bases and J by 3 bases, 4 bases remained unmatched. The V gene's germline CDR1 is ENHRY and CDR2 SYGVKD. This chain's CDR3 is CASGGQGYEQYF. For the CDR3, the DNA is TGTGCCAGTGGGGGACAGGGCTACGAGCAGTACTTC.

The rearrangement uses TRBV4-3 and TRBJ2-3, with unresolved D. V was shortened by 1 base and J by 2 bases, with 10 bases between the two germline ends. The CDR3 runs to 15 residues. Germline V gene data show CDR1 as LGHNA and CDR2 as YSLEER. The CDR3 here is CASSQVRRYTDTQYF. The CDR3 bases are TGCGCCAGCAGCCAAGTGAGGCGCTACACAGATACGCAGTATTTT.

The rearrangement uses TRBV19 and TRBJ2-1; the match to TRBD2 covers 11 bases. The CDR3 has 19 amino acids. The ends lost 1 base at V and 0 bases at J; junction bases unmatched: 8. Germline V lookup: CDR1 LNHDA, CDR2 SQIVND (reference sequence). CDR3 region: CASSIGRLAGGGSYNEQFF. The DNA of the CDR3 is TGTGCCAGTAGTATAGGAAGGCTAGCGGGAGGAGGCTCCTACAATGAGCAGTTCTTC.

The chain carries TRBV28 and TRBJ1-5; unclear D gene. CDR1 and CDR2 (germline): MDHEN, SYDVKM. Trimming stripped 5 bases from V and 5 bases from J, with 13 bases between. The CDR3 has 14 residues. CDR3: CASSLNSVDQPQHF. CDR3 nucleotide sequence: TGTGCCAGCAGTCTAAACAGTGTGGATCAGCCCCAGCATTTT.

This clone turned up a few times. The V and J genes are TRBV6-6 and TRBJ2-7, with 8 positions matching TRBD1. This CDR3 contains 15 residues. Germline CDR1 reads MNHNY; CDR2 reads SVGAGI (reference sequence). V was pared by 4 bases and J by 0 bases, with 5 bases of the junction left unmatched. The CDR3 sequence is CASSFTGGSSYEQYF. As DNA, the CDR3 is TGTGCCAGCAGTTTTACAGGGGGTAGCTCCTACGAGCAGTACTTC.

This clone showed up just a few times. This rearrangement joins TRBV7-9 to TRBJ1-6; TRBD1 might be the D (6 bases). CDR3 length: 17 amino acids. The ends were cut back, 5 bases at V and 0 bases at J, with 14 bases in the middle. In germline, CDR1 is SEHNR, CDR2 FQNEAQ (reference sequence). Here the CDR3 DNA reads TGTGCCAGCAGCCTCAGGACAGTCTACTCCTATAATTCACCCCTCCACTTT. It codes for CASSLRTVYSYNSPLHF.

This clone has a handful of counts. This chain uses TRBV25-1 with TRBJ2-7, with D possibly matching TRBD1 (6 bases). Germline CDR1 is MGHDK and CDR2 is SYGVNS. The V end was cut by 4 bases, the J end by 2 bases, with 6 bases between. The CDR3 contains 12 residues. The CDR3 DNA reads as TGTGCCAGCAGTGGGGACACCTACGAGCAGTACTTC. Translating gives CASSGDTYEQYF.

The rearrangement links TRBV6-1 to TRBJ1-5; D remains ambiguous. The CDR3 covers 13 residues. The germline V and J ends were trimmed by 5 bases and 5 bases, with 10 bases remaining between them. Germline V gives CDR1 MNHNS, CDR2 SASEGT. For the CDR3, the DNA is TGTGCCAGCAGTCCTCGGGAAGATCAGCCCCAGCATTTT. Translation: CASSPREDQPQHF.

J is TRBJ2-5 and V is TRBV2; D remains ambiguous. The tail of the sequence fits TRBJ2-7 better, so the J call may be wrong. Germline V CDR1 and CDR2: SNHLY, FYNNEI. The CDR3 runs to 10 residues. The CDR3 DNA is TGTGCCAGCAGTGAATACGAGCAGTACTTC. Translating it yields CASSEYEQYF.

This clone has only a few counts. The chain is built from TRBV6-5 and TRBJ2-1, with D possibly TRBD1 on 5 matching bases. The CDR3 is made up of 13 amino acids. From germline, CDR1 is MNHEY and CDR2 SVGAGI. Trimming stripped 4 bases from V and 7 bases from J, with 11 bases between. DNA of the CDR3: TGTGCCAGCAGTTCCTCCCCAGGGAATGAGCAGTTCTTC. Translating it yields CASSSSPGNEQFF.

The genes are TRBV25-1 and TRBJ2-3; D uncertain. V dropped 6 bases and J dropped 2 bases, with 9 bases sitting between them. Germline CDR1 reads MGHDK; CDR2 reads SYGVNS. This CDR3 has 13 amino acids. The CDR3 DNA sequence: TGTGCCAGCAGGAAGAAACTCACAGATACGCAGTATTTT. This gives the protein CASRKKLTDTQYF.

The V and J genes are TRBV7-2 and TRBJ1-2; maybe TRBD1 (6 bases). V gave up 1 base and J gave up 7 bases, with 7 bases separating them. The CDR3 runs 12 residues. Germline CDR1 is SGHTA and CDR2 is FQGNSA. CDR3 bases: TGTGCCAGCAGCTTAGACAGGGCTGGCTACACCTTC. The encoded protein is CASSLDRAGYTF. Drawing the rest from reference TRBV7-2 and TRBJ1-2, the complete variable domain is GAGVSQSPSNKVTEKGKDVELRCDPISGHTALYWYRQSLGQGLEFLIYFQGNSAPDKSGLPSDRFSAERTGGSVSTLTIQRTQQEDSAVYLCASSLDRAGYTFGSGTRLTVV.

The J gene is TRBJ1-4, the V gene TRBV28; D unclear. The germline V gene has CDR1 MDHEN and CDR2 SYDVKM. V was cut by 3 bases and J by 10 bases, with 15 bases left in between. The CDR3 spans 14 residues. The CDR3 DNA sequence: TGTGCCAGCAGTTTTTCCCAACTCGGTGGAAAACTGTTTTTT. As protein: CASSFSQLGGKLFF.

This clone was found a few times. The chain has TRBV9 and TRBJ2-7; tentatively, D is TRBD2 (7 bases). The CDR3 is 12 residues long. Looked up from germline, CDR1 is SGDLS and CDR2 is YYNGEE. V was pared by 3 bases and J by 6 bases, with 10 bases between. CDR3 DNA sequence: TGTGCCAGCAGCGGGGGGGGGCTCGAGCAGTACTTC. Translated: CASSGGGLEQYF.

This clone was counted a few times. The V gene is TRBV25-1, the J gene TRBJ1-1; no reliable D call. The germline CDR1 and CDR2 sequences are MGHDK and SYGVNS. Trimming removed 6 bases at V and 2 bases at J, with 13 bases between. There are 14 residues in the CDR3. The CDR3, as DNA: TGTGCCAGCAGAAGCTTAGTGACAAACACTGAAGCTTTCTTT. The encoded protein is CASRSLVTNTEAFF.

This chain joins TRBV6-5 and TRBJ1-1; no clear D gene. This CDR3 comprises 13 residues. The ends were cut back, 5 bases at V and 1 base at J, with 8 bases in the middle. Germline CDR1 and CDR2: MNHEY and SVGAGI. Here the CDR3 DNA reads TGTGCCAGCAGTCCAAACAGGAACACTGAAGCTTTCTTT. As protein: CASSPNRNTEAFF.

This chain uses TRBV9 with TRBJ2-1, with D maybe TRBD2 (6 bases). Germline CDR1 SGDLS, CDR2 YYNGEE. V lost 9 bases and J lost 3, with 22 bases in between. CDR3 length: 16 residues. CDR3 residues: CATAVRAGSLYNEQFF. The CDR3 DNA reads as TGTGCCACGGCGGTCCGCGCCGGGAGTCTCTACAATGAGCAGTTCTTC.

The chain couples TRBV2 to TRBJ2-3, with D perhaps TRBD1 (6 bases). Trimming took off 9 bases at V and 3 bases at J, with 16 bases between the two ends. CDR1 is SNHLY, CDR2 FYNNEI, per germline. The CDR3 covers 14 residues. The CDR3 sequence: CASRGQSPTDTQYF. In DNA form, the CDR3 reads TGTGCCAGTCGAGGACAGTCGCCTACAGATACGCAGTATTTT.

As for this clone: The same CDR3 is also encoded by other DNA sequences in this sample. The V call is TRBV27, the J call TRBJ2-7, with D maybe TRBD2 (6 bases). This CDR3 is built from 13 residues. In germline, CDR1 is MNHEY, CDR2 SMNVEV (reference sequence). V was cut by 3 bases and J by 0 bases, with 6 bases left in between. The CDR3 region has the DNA TGTGCCAGCAGTTTGCGGGGCTCCTACGAGCAGTACTTC. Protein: CASSLRGSYEQYF.

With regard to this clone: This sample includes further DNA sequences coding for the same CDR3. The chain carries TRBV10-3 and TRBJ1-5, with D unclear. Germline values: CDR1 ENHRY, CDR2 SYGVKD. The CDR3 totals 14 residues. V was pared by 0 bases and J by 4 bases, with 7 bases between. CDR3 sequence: CAISESGGNQPQHF. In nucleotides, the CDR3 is TGTGCCATCAGTGAGTCGGGAGGAAATCAGCCCCAGCATTTT.